This T cell receptor beta chain was sequenced during a study of control samples from healthy donors and cancer patients. V was trimmed by 5 bases and J by 4 bases, leaving 11 bases between them. The length of the CDR3 is 14 residues. The germline V gene encodes CDR1 LNHDA and CDR2 SQIVND (reference sequence). Data came from immunoSEQ multiplex PCR; TCRdb stores just in-frame clones and leaves some out. The sample holds some 67,000 clones, roughly nine tenths seen once. This clonotype was sampled from a man between 60 and 75 years old with lung cancer. The chain joins TRBV19 to TRBJ2-2, with a tentative D call TRBD2 (5 bases). The sample was PBMCs. CDR3 sequence: CASSPPGSTGELFF. CDR3 DNA sequence: TGTGCCAGTAGTCCGCCGGGATCCACCGGGGAGCTGTTTTTT.